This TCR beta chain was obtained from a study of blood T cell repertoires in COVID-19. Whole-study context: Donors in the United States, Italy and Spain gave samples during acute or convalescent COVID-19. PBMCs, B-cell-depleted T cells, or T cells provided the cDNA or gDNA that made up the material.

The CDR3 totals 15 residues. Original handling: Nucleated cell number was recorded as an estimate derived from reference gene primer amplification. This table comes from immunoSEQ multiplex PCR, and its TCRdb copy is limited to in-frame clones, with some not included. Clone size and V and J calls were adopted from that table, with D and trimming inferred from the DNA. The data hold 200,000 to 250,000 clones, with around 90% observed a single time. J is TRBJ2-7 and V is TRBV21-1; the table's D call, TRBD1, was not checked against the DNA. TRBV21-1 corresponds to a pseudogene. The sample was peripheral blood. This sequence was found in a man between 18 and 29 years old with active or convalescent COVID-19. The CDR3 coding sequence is TGTGCCAGCAGCATAGACAGGGGGCCCTCCTACGAGCAGTACTTC. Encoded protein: CASSIDRGPSYEQYF.